Sequencing of this T cell receptor beta chain was carried out in a study of blood T cell repertoires in COVID-19. Study-level information: Acute-phase and convalescent COVID-19 samples originated in the United States, Italy and Spain. PBMCs, B-cell-depleted T cells, or T cells were the source of the cDNA or gDNA that made up the material.

Methods used by the authors: For nucleated cells, counts were estimated from reference gene primer amplification. Here immunoSEQ multiplex PCR was the method, and the copy in TCRdb shows in-frame clones only, minus some. V and J calls and clone size are given by that table; D and trimming were obtained from the DNA. The profile shows fewer than 200,000 clones, almost 85% of them singletons. In Seattle, patients joined the study during active infection and were tracked longitudinally. The CDR3 loop spans 12 amino acids. Germline V lookup: CDR1 SEHNR, CDR2 FQNEAQ (reference sequence). Losses at the gene ends were 8 bases for V and 1 base for J; bases not matched to a gene: 2.

The sequenced material came from peripheral blood. The V and J genes are TRBV7-9 and TRBJ2-7, with 7 bases lining up with TRBD2. This sequence originates from a woman of 80 years or more with COVID-19, enrolled during active disease. CDR3: CASRGRSYEQYF. The DNA of the CDR3 is TGTGCCAGCCGCGGGAGATCCTACGAGCAGTACTTC.